This T cell receptor beta chain was obtained from a study of regulatory T cells in long-lasting Graves disease. Broader study findings: Compared with new cases, persistent Graves' patients showed reduced TCR diversity. The number of shared public clonotypes was higher in persistent patients (around 2,500) than new patients (approximately 1,000).

Time point defined: newly diagnosed GD, antithyroid drugs for less than 3 months. Construction of the TCR library relied on RNA isolated from PBMCs. This CDR3 comprises 13 residues. Germline V lookup: CDR1 LNHDA, CDR2 SQIVND (reference sequence). A few counts support this clonotype. Its target is unknown. Construction of the TCR beta libraries employed iRepertoire HTBI primers in conjunction with Arm-PCR of CDR3 regions. MiXCR was run by TCRdb on the multiplex PCR reads, yielding one entry per CDR3 protein. Of 200,000 to 250,000 distinct CDR3 sequences in the sample, roughly a fifth were seen once. Sequenced material: peripheral blood mononuclear cells (PBMCs), taken at new diagnosis, from a patient treated with antithyroid drugs. V is TRBV19 and J is TRBJ1-2; the D is unclear. The TCR sequence derives from a female donor with Graves disease. CDR3 in amino acids: CATSVHTNYGYTF. CDR3 in DNA: TGTGCTACGTCAGTACACACTAACTATGGCTACACCTTC.